This T cell receptor beta chain was profiled in a study of siplizumab effects on memory and regulatory T cells. Study results and limitations: Proliferating clones, CD4+ or CD8+, lacked an assignable naive or memory phenotype in roughly 75-96% of cases.

This CDR3 contains 13 residues. CDR1 is SGHRS and CDR2 is YFSETQ in the germline V gene. V lost 1 base to trimming and J lost 6 bases, with 8 bases between them. This clone was observed at least ten times. Its antigen is still unknown. Unstimulated naive, memory, effector memory and TEMRA subsets from a few donor pairs underwent sequencing. The assay covered 90,000 to 100,000 TCR templates per sample. The assay was immunoSEQ multiplex PCR, and TCRdb's table has in-frame clones only and misses some. The repertoire has 57,000 or so clones, 79% of them found once; the top ten carry approximately 0.38%. Sequencing was done on a sample of memory CD4+ T cells sorted from blood. V is TRBV5-1 and J is TRBJ1-5, with D hard to call. The sequence was obtained from a human donor in good health. CDR3 protein: CASSLMAGQPQHF. The CDR3 region has the DNA TGCGCCAGCAGCTTGATGGCGGGTCAGCCCCAGCATTTT.